Below are 30 T cell receptor beta chains sequenced from a single sample in a study of cytomegalovirus exposure and HLA in healthy donors. The PCR contained 60 Vbeta and 13 Jbeta primers. Assay used: immunoSEQ multiplex PCR; TCRdb lists only in-frame clones, some missing. This sample has some 160,000 clones, with approximately 80% found just once. Source material: PBMCs. The source is a man aged 50 to 60 in good health and CMV-seropositive.

The chain recombines TRBV2 with TRBJ2-4, with D perhaps matching TRBD1 (6 bases). Germline CDR1 SNHLY, CDR2 FYNNEI. The V and J ends lost 3 bases and 0 bases respectively, with 9 bases between them. The CDR3 has 15 residues. The CDR3 loop reads CASSEDSLAKNIQYF. CDR3 DNA sequence: TGTGCCAGCAGTGAGGACAGCCTAGCCAAAAACATTCAGTACTTC.

The chain combines TRBV11-3 with TRBJ2-7; D unclear. This CDR3 is built from 13 residues. Germline values: CDR1 SGHNT, CDR2 YENEEA. Between the trimmed V and J ends, which lost 2 bases and 4 bases, there was a span of 9 bases. The CDR3 protein is CASSLYSGYEQYF. The DNA for the CDR3 is TGTGCCAGCAGCTTATACTCCGGTTACGAGCAGTACTTC.

The chain uses TRBV13 and TRBJ1-1, with TRBD1 matching over 9 bases. This CDR3 is built from 14 residues. Germline CDR1 PRHDT, CDR2 FYEKMQ (reference sequence). V dropped 5 bases and J dropped 5; count of bases not matched to a gene: 6. The CDR3 here is CASSPEDRGTEAFF. CDR3 nucleotide sequence: TGTGCCAGCAGCCCCGAAGACAGGGGGACTGAAGCTTTCTTT.

The gene calls are TRBV5-1 and TRBJ2-7; tentative D call: TRBD2 (7 bases). V was clipped by 4 bases and J by 2 bases, with 16 bases between them. Germline V gives CDR1 SGHRS, CDR2 YFSETQ. The CDR3 runs to 15 residues. As DNA, the CDR3 is TGCGCCAGCAGCCCGGACAGCGGGGTCCCCTACGAGCAGTACTTC. This translates into CASSPDSGVPYEQYF.

V and J are TRBV29-1 and TRBJ2-4, with D possibly TRBD2 on 6 matching bases. V was cut by 6 bases and J by 0 bases, with 12 bases left in between. CDR3 length: 14 residues. CDR1 is SQVTM, CDR2 ANQGSEA, per germline. CDR3 amino acids: CSVGTALAKNIQYF. CDR3 nucleotides: TGCAGCGTGGGGACTGCCCTAGCCAAAAACATTCAGTACTTC.

This chain uses TRBV2 with TRBJ1-3, with D unclear. Germline CDR1 reads SNHLY; CDR2 reads FYNNEI. The CDR3 extends over 14 amino acids. Trimming removed 3 bases at V and 1 base at J, with 7 bases between. CDR3 nucleotides: TGTGCCAGCAGTGAGGTCAGGTCTGGAAACACCATATATTTT. Translating it yields CASSEVRSGNTIYF.

This chain uses TRBV10-3 with TRBJ2-2; maybe TRBD1 (5 bases). Trimming stripped 6 bases from V and 2 bases from J, with 16 bases between. CDR3 size: 16 residues. The V gene's germline CDR1 is ENHRY and CDR2 SYGVKD. CDR3 DNA: TGTGCCATCAGCCCCGACCAGACAGATAACACCGGGGAGCTGTTTTTT. Its translation: CAISPDQTDNTGELFF.

The chain carries TRBV30 and TRBJ1-5; perhaps TRBD1 as D (5 bases). V was shortened by 2 bases and J by 3 bases, with 8 bases between the two germline ends. The germline CDR1 and CDR2 sequences are GTSNPN and SVGIG (reference sequence). CDR3 size: 13 residues. The CDR3 DNA follows: TGTGCCTGGAGTCGGGGGAACAATCAGCCCCAGCATTTT. It is translated as CAWSRGNNQPQHF.

The V call is TRBV7-8, the J call TRBJ2-7; D is uncertain. CDR3 length: 13 amino acids. Trimming stripped 1 base from V and 3 bases from J, with 7 bases between. CDR1 and CDR2 (germline): SGHVS, FQNEAQ. DNA of the CDR3: TGTGCCAGCAGCTTAGATGGCAGCTACGAGCAGTACTTC. Translation gives CASSLDGSYEQYF.

The chain has TRBV7-6 and TRBJ2-1, with 9 bases aligning to TRBD2. This CDR3 is built from 19 residues. The V segment lost 5 bases and the J segment 3 bases; nucleotides outside the gene matches: 17. Per germline, CDR1 SGHVS and CDR2 FNYEAQ. For the CDR3, the DNA is TGTGCCAGCAGCCCAGAGGGAGGGGCTAGCGGGGTTTACTACAATGAGCAGTTCTTC. It yields the protein CASSPEGGASGVYYNEQFF.

The chain carries TRBV5-1 and TRBJ2-5; tentatively, D is TRBD1 (5 bases). This CDR3 is built from 14 residues. Germline-derived CDR1 and CDR2 are SGHRS and YFSETQ. V gave up 0 bases and J gave up 3 bases, with 9 bases separating them. The CDR3 sequence is CASSLDRLEETQYF. In nucleotides, the CDR3 is TGCGCCAGCAGCTTGGACAGGCTTGAAGAGACCCAGTACTTC.

The chain joins TRBV7-2 to TRBJ1-2; TRBD1 aligns across 7 bases. Germline lookup yields CDR1 SGHTA and CDR2 FQGNSA. This CDR3 comprises 17 residues. V lost 5 bases, J lost 0 bases, and 12 bases stayed unmatched. This CDR3 is CASSERTGPLANYGYTF. The CDR3 region has the DNA TGTGCCAGCAGCGAGCGGACAGGACCCTTAGCTAACTATGGCTACACCTTC.

This chain links TRBV7-9 with TRBJ2-3; TRBD2 matches at 8 bases. Trimming cost V 1 base and J 3 bases; bases outside gene matches: 9. Germline V CDR1 and CDR2: SEHNR, FQNEAQ (reference sequence). CDR3 size: 17 residues. CDR3 nucleotide sequence: TGTGCCAGCAGCTTAGGAAGTGCGGGGGGCCTGACAGATACGCAGTATTTT. Translated, it gives CASSLGSAGGLTDTQYF.

V and J are TRBV7-9 and TRBJ1-6; 7 bases are a match to TRBD1. This CDR3 has 14 residues. Looked up from germline, CDR1 is SEHNR and CDR2 is FQNEAQ (reference sequence). V shed 5 bases and J 9 bases; nucleotides not matched to a gene: 7. The CDR3 DNA reads TGTGCCAGCAGCCCGGGACAGTTCTTTTCACCCCTCCACTTT. Its translation is CASSPGQFFSPLHF. Drawing the rest from reference TRBV7-9 and TRBJ1-6, the complete variable domain is DTGVSQNPRHKITKRGQNVTFRCDPISEHNRLYWYRQTLGQGPEFLTYFQNEAQLEKSRLLSDRFSAERPKGSFSTLEIQRTEQGDSAMYLCASSPGQFFSPLHFGNGTRLTVT.

The chain is built from TRBV5-3 and TRBJ1-1, with 7 nucleotides matching TRBD1. TRBV5-3 is labeled an ORF, and its function is uncertain. The V and J ends lost 4 bases and 3 bases, in that order; junction bases with no gene match: 9. The CDR3 spans 15 residues. The CDR3 DNA reads as TGTGCCAGAAGCCCGCACAGGGGCCCCGACACTGAAGCTTTCTTT. Amino acids: CARSPHRGPDTEAFF.

The chain carries TRBV9 and TRBJ1-3; 9 bases map to TRBD1. CDR3 length: 16 residues. Germline CDR1 reads SGDLS; CDR2 reads YYNGEE. The V gene end was trimmed by 2 bases and the J gene end by 1 base; junction bases not matched to a gene: 4. CDR3 DNA: TGTGCCAGCAGCGTGGGACAGGGTGTTTCTGGAAACACCATATATTTT. Amino acid sequence: CASSVGQGVSGNTIYF.

The chain links TRBV30 to TRBJ1-5, with D possibly being TRBD1 (6 bases). CDR1 is GTSNPN and CDR2 is SVGIG in the germline V gene (reference sequence). With 1 base removed from V and 4 bases from J, the gap between germline ends came to 8 bases. CDR3 size: 13 residues. The CDR3 nucleotides are TGTGCCTGGAGTGGGACAGAGAATCAGCCCCAGCATTTT. This sequence encodes CAWSGTENQPQHF.

The J gene is TRBJ1-6, the V gene TRBV4-1, with a possible D match to TRBD1 (6 bases). Germline CDR1 is MGHRA and CDR2 is YSYEKL. This CDR3 spans 13 amino acids. The ends were cut back, 5 bases at V and 12 bases at J, with 14 bases in the middle. CDR3 nucleotides: TGCGCCAGCAGCTTCCCTGGGGGACAACCCCTCCACTTT. Translation gives CASSFPGGQPLHF.

The chain links TRBV7-2 to TRBJ2-1, with a tentative D call TRBD2 (6 bases). Germline-derived CDR1 and CDR2 are SGHTA and FQGNSA. The ends were cut back, 8 bases at V and 3 bases at J, with 17 bases in the middle. The CDR3 is 15 amino acids. The DNA of the CDR3 is TGTGCCAGCGGCACCCCGGGGGTGGACTACAATGAGCAGTTCTTC. Protein: CASGTPGVDYNEQFF.

This clone is a singleton in its sample. This chain joins TRBV19 and TRBJ1-5; 8 bases map to TRBD1. Per the germline V gene, CDR1 is LNHDA and CDR2 is SQIVND (reference sequence). The junction had 5 bases not matched to a gene; V was cut back by 0 bases and J by 7 bases. The CDR3 is 15 amino acids. The CDR3 sequence is CASSIEAGGWQPQHF. Written as DNA, the CDR3 is TGTGCCAGTAGTATAGAGGCAGGGGGCTGGCAGCCCCAGCATTTT.

This clone was observed a few times. V usage is TRBV27 and J usage is TRBJ2-7; D may be TRBD1 (6 bases). CDR3 size: 14 residues. Per germline, CDR1 MNHEY and CDR2 SMNVEV (reference sequence). V lost 3 bases and J lost 9, with 18 bases in between. The CDR3: CASSFGGSALGQYF. As DNA, the CDR3 is TGTGCCAGCAGTTTTGGGGGCAGCGCTTTGGGGCAGTACTTC.

This chain links TRBV5-1 with TRBJ2-1; 9 positions match TRBD2. V shed 2 bases and J 4 bases; nucleotides not matched to a gene: 7. The germline V gene encodes CDR1 SGHRS and CDR2 YFSETQ. The CDR3 is 16 residues long. CDR3 in amino acids: CASSLGPSGVYNEQFF. CDR3 in DNA: TGCGCCAGCAGCTTAGGCCCTAGCGGGGTTTACAATGAGCAGTTCTTC. Full variable domain (remainder filled in from reference TRBV5-1 and TRBJ2-1): KAGVTQTPRYLIKTRGQQVTLSCSPISGHRSVSWYQQTPGQGLQFLFEYFSETQRNKGNFPGRFSGRQFSNSRSEMNVSTLELGDSALYLCASSLGPSGVYNEQFFGPGTRLTVL.

J is TRBJ2-7 and V is TRBV5-6; TRBD1 matches 9 bases. The CDR3 consists of 13 residues. With V trimmed by 7 bases and J by 4 bases, 6 bases remained unmatched. In germline, CDR1 is SGHDT, CDR2 YYEEEE. CDR3 bases: TGTGCCAGCCTCCGGGACAGGGCTTACGAGCAGTACTTC. It yields the protein CASLRDRAYEQYF.

The J gene is TRBJ2-1, the V gene TRBV27, with 7 bases lining up with TRBD1. Germline V gives CDR1 MNHEY, CDR2 SMNVEV (reference sequence). CDR3 length equals 15 residues. With 6 bases clipped from V and 1 base from J, the junction kept 6 bases outside the gene matches. The CDR3 region is CASRLRGPSYNEQFF. The CDR3 DNA follows: TGTGCCAGCAGACTAAGGGGGCCTTCCTACAATGAGCAGTTCTTC.

The chain carries TRBV28 and TRBJ1-1; 10 bases agree with TRBD1. CDR1 and CDR2 (germline): MDHEN, SYDVKM. The CDR3 is 17 residues long. The trim removed 8 bases at V and 0 bases at J, leaving 12 bases unmatched. CDR3 in amino acids: CASLLRTGGLLNTEAFF. The CDR3 DNA reads as TGTGCCAGCCTCTTGAGGACAGGGGGACTACTGAACACTGAAGCTTTCTTT.

V gene TRBV18 combines with J gene TRBJ1-4; tentatively, D is TRBD1 (5 bases). Germline CDR1 reads KGHSH; CDR2 reads LQKENI. CDR3 length: 15 amino acids. V gave up 0 bases and J gave up 5 bases, with 10 bases separating them. This CDR3 reads CASSPPAAGNEKLFF. The CDR3 DNA reads TGTGCCAGCTCACCACCGGCGGCAGGGAATGAAAAACTGTTTTTT.

This chain links TRBV2 with TRBJ2-2; TRBD1 is a possible D gene (6 bases). This CDR3 contains 15 residues. From germline, CDR1 is SNHLY and CDR2 FYNNEI. The germline V and J ends were trimmed by 3 bases and 1 base, with 9 bases remaining between them. The CDR3 coding sequence is TGTGCCAGCAGTGAGGGGGCCCTGAACACCGGGGAGCTGTTTTTT. As protein: CASSEGALNTGELFF.

Only one count was recorded for this clone. The V call is TRBV7-9, the J call TRBJ1-5; D gene uncertain. V lost 4 bases and J 1 base, leaving 11 bases between the germline ends. The CDR3 is 15 residues long. The germline V gene has CDR1 SEHNR and CDR2 FQNEAQ (reference sequence). CDR3 bases: TGTGCCAGCAGCTATTACCTCGGGAGCAATCAGCCCCAGCATTTT. Protein: CASSYYLGSNQPQHF.

In its sample, this clone was seen a few times. V gene TRBV6-7 combines with J gene TRBJ2-5; 15 positions match TRBD2. TRBV6-7 is annotated as an ORF whose role is uncertain. The CDR3 sequence is 17 residues long. V shed 6 bases and J 3 bases; nucleotides not matched to a gene: 8. The CDR3: CASSRGLAGGLKETQYF. For the CDR3, the DNA is TGTGCCAGCAGCCGCGGACTAGCGGGGGGGCTGAAAGAGACCCAGTACTTC.

The chain has TRBV6-1 and TRBJ1-3, with unresolved D. Germline CDR1 MNHNS, CDR2 SASEGT. The CDR3 consists of 14 residues. Trimming stripped 3 bases from V and 0 bases from J, with 6 bases between. The chain's CDR3 is CASSDPVSGNTIYF. Here the CDR3 DNA reads TGTGCCAGCAGTGATCCCGTCTCTGGAAACACCATATATTTT.